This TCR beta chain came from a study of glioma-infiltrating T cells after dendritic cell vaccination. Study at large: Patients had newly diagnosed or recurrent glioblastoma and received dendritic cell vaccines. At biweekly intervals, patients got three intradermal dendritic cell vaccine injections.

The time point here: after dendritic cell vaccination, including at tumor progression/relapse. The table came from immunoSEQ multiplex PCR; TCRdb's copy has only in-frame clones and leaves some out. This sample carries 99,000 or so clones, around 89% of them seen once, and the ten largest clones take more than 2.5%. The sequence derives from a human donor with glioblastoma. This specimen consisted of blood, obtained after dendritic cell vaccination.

CDR3 in DNA: TGTGCCAGCAGCCCGACAGGGCCTGGATCTGGAAACACCATATATTTT. Its translation: CASSPTGPGSGNTIYF. V gene TRBV27 combines with J gene TRBJ1-3, with 7 bases identical to TRBD1. Looked up from germline, CDR1 is MNHEY and CDR2 is SMNVEV (reference sequence). CDR3 length: 16 residues. V was clipped by 6 bases and J by 1 base; unmatched bases: 9.